A single sample gave rise to the 24 T cell receptor beta chains below, sequenced in a study of OX40 agonist ivuxolimab in advanced cancers. The protocol was immunoSEQ multiplex PCR, while the TCRdb copy is restricted to in-frame clones and leaves out a portion. The sample shows tens of thousands of clones, roughly nine tenths of them seen only once. The sample here was CD4+ or CD8+ T cells sorted from blood, taken in a trial of the OX40 agonist ivuxolimab. All receptors derive from an adult with an advanced solid tumor such as melanoma, head and neck, liver or kidney cancer.

The J gene is TRBJ2-7, the V gene TRBV5-6; D possibly corresponds to TRBD1 (6 bases). From germline, CDR1 is SGHDT and CDR2 YYEEEE. Trimming left V 0 bases short and J 5 bases short, with 12 bases between. This CDR3 spans 14 amino acids. This CDR3 is CASSLVQGFDEQYF. For the CDR3, the DNA is TGTGCCAGCAGCTTGGTGCAGGGGTTCGACGAGCAGTACTTC.

The J gene is TRBJ2-1, the V gene TRBV7-9; D gene uncertain. The length of the CDR3 is 11 residues. Looked up from germline, CDR1 is SEHNR and CDR2 is FQNEAQ (reference sequence). V was cut by 5 bases and J by 6 bases, with 5 bases left in between. CDR3 protein: CASSPTNEQFF. CDR3 bases: TGTGCCAGCAGCCCGACCAATGAGCAGTTCTTC. The full variable domain, with the rest looked up from reference TRBV7-9 and TRBJ2-1, is DTGVSQNPRHKITKRGQNVTFRCDPISEHNRLYWYRQTLGQGPEFLTYFQNEAQLEKSRLLSDRFSAERPKGSFSTLEIQRTEQGDSAMYLCASSPTNEQFFGPGTRLTVL.

This chain connects TRBV7-3 to TRBJ2-3; 9 nucleotides align to TRBD2. The germline V gene has CDR1 SGHTA and CDR2 FQGTGA. V lost 2 bases to trimming and J lost 0 bases; unmatched junction nucleotides: 6. The CDR3 has 17 residues. CDR3 coding DNA: TGTGCCAGCAGCTTAGATAGCGGGAGCCATAGCACAGATACGCAGTATTTT. Protein: CASSLDSGSHSTDTQYF.

The J gene is TRBJ2-1, the V gene TRBV29-1, with 7 nucleotides matching TRBD2. V was clipped by 5 bases and J by 10 bases; unmatched bases: 8. The germline gives CDR1 SQVTM, CDR2 ANQGSEA. The CDR3 runs to 12 residues. The chain's CDR3 is CSVNGPGGEQFF. The CDR3 DNA reads as TGCAGCGTTAATGGACCCGGGGGGGAGCAGTTCTTC.

The J gene is TRBJ1-2, the V gene TRBV7-9; no definite D call. Trimming pared 3 bases from V and 6 bases from J, leaving 11 bases between. The CDR3 length is 13 residues. Looked up from germline, CDR1 is SEHNR and CDR2 is FQNEAQ (reference sequence). The CDR3 here is CASSFPHPDGYTF. The CDR3 DNA reads as TGTGCCAGCAGCTTCCCCCACCCAGATGGCTACACCTTC.

In DNA, the CDR3 is TGTGCCACCAGCTTGGACGGGAGCTCCTACAATGAGCAGTTCTTC. This sequence encodes CATSLDGSSYNEQFF. The rearrangement links TRBV15 to TRBJ2-1; D is perhaps TRBD2 (6 bases). Germline CDR1 and CDR2: LNHNV and YYDKDF (reference sequence). The ends were cut back, 5 bases at V and 0 bases at J, with 11 bases in the middle. This CDR3 spans 15 amino acids.

The chain couples TRBV7-3 to TRBJ2-3, with 8 bases matching TRBD2. Germline V CDR1 and CDR2: SGHTA, FQGTGA. CDR3 length equals 15 residues. After removal of 3 bases from V and 2 bases from J, the junction contained 4 bases not matched to a gene. The CDR3 here is CASSLAAGVTDTQYF. The DNA for the CDR3 is TGTGCCAGCAGCTTGGCAGCGGGGGTCACAGATACGCAGTATTTT. Filled out from reference TRBV7-3 and TRBJ2-3, the complete variable domain reads GAGVSQTPSNKVTEKGKYVELRCDPISGHTALYWYRQSLGQGPEFLIYFQGTGAADDSGLPNDRFFAVRPEGSVSTLKIQRTERGDSAVYLCASSLAAGVTDTQYFGPGTRLTVL.

V usage is TRBV29-1 and J usage is TRBJ1-1; 8 nucleotides match TRBD1. J lost 1 base, V lost 7 bases, and 2 bases had no gene match. This CDR3 has 12 residues. Germline V gives CDR1 SQVTM, CDR2 ANQGSEA. CDR3 sequence reads: CSAGTGNTEAFF. The CDR3 coding sequence is TGCAGCGCCGGGACAGGGAACACTGAAGCTTTCTTT.

The V gene is TRBV7-9, the J gene TRBJ2-1; D tentatively fits TRBD1 or TRBD2 (5 bases each). V shed 6 bases and J shed 6 bases, with 15 bases lying between them. Germline V lookup: CDR1 SEHNR, CDR2 FQNEAQ (reference sequence). The CDR3 loop spans 14 amino acids. The CDR3 sequence: CASSSLPGGNEQFF. Written as DNA, the CDR3 is TGTGCCAGCAGTTCACTCCCTGGGGGCAATGAGCAGTTCTTC.

The chain couples TRBV6-5 to TRBJ2-5; D gene uncertain. Germline V CDR1 and CDR2: MNHEY, SVGAGI. The CDR3 runs to 14 residues. V lost 0 bases to trimming and J lost 11 bases, with 16 bases between them. The CDR3 loop reads CASSYSRTLPDQYF. The CDR3, as DNA: TGTGCCAGCAGTTACTCAAGGACCCTCCCTGATCAGTACTTC.

The CDR3 reads CAWTDTGELFF. The CDR3 nucleotides are TGTGCCTGGACGGACACCGGGGAGCTGTTTTTT. The chain joins TRBV30 to TRBJ2-2; D uncertain. The V gene's germline CDR1 is GTSNPN and CDR2 SVGIG (reference sequence). The CDR3 has 11 residues. V lost 4 bases to trimming and J lost 3 bases, with 3 bases between them.

This chain joins TRBV14 and TRBJ1-1; D not resolved. With 10 bases removed from V and 7 bases from J, the gap between germline ends came to 13 bases. Germline V gene lookup returns CDR1 SGHDN and CDR2 FVKESK. This CDR3 spans 11 amino acids. For the CDR3, the DNA is TGTGCCAAAAGTCCGGCTTTTGAAGCTTTCTTT. Its translation: CAKSPAFEAFF.

The chain uses TRBV7-8 and TRBJ1-1; D is perhaps TRBD1 (6 bases). This CDR3 is 12 amino acids long. Germline V gives CDR1 SGHVS, CDR2 FQNEAQ. V shed 3 bases and J shed 11 bases, with 13 bases lying between them. The CDR3 DNA is TGTGCCAGCAGCTTGGACAGTCGTCTGGCTTTCTTT. Translated: CASSLDSRLAFF.

The V gene is TRBV23-1, the J gene TRBJ2-7, with D perhaps matching TRBD1 (5 bases). TRBV23-1 is annotated as an ORF whose role is uncertain. V lost 0 bases and J lost 2, with 11 bases in between. The length of the CDR3 is 15 residues. The CDR3 DNA is TGCGCCAGCAGTCAATCAAGGACATCAGCCTACGAGCAGTACGTC. Its translation is CASSQSRTSAYEQYV.

V is TRBV7-8 and J is TRBJ2-3; 7 positions match TRBD2. The CDR3 is 16 amino acids. The junction had 12 bases not matched to a gene; V was cut back by 8 bases and J by 1 base. Germline CDR1 SGHVS, CDR2 FQNEAQ. The CDR3 nucleotides read TGTGCCAGCGAACCCGTTCTCGCGGGAGGCACAGATACGCAGTATTTT. This encodes CASEPVLAGGTDTQYF.

This chain connects TRBV9 to TRBJ1-1, with D perhaps TRBD1 (6 bases). Trimming pared 0 bases from V and 6 bases from J, leaving 9 bases between. This CDR3 region has 13 residues. Germline CDR1 reads SGDLS; CDR2 reads YYNGEE. CDR3 sequence reads: CASSVGGAAEAFF. CDR3 DNA sequence: TGTGCCAGCAGCGTAGGGGGGGCAGCTGAAGCTTTCTTT.

The chain recombines TRBV9 with TRBJ2-5, with D perhaps TRBD2 (6 bases). The CDR3 consists of 12 residues. V was shortened by 2 bases and J by 4 bases, with 6 bases between the two germline ends. Germline CDR1 is SGDLS and CDR2 is YYNGEE. CDR3 nucleotides: TGTGCCAGCAGCGTCGGGGGAGAGACCCAGTACTTC. Its protein product is CASSVGGETQYF.

This clone is labeled medium-sized. This chain joins TRBV6-1 and TRBJ2-3, with D uncertain. The CDR3 has 15 amino acids. V lost 2 bases and J lost 3, with 12 bases in between. CDR1 MNHNS and CDR2 SASEGT come from the germline V gene. CDR3 protein: CASSEISVATDTQYF. The CDR3 DNA reads TGTGCCAGCAGTGAAATCAGCGTGGCAACAGATACGCAGTATTTT.

The chain is built from TRBV28 and TRBJ2-3; D is unresolved. Trimming pared 5 bases from V and 0 bases from J, leaving 9 bases between. Germline CDR1 reads MDHEN; CDR2 reads SYDVKM. This CDR3 has 14 residues. The CDR3 DNA is TGTGCCAGCAGTCCAGGACGGAGCACAGATACGCAGTATTTT. This gives the protein CASSPGRSTDTQYF.

The J gene is TRBJ2-3, the V gene TRBV6-1; 7 nucleotides match TRBD2. With 7 bases clipped from V and 0 bases from J, the junction kept 7 bases outside the gene matches. Germline lookup yields CDR1 MNHNS and CDR2 SASEGT. The CDR3 covers 15 residues. CDR3 sequence: CASNLSGASTDTQYF. The DNA of the CDR3 is TGTGCCAGCAACTTAAGCGGGGCTAGCACAGATACGCAGTATTTT.

This chain connects TRBV19 to TRBJ1-1, with D tentatively TRBD1 (6 bases). V lost 4 bases and J 1 base, leaving 10 bases between the germline ends. This CDR3 region has 14 residues. CDR1 LNHDA and CDR2 SQIVND come from the germline V gene (reference sequence). CDR3 protein: CASSSYRENTEAFF. The CDR3 DNA follows: TGTGCCAGTAGTAGCTACAGGGAGAACACTGAAGCTTTCTTT.

The chain is built from TRBV7-9 and TRBJ1-4; no clear D gene. V lost 7 bases and J 7 bases, leaving 19 bases between the germline ends. Germline V gene data show CDR1 as SEHNR and CDR2 as FQNEAQ (reference sequence). This CDR3 has 15 residues. This CDR3 reads CASTTFPDHGEKLFF. CDR3 DNA sequence: TGTGCCAGCACCACCTTCCCGGATCACGGTGAAAAACTGTTTTTT.

The chain links TRBV13 to TRBJ1-3; no firm D call. The V gene's germline CDR1 is PRHDT and CDR2 FYEKMQ (reference sequence). The germline V and J ends were trimmed by 5 bases and 0 bases, with 14 bases remaining between them. This CDR3 comprises 16 residues. For the CDR3, the DNA is TGTGCCAGCAGCACGGGAGGACGCCGCTCTGGAAACACCATATATTTT. Translating it yields CASSTGGRRSGNTIYF.

This clone occurred once. In DNA form, the CDR3 reads TGTGCCAGCAGCTCCTCAGCGGGAGGGAGTTTTGATGAGCAGTTCTTC. As protein: CASSSSAGGSFDEQFF. The V gene is TRBV7-9, the J gene TRBJ2-1; 10 bases align to TRBD2. The CDR3 has 16 amino acids. The V gene's germline CDR1 is SEHNR and CDR2 FQNEAQ (reference sequence). V gave up 4 bases and J gave up 8 bases; unmatched junction bases: 11.